This T cell receptor beta chain was found in a study of blood T cell repertoires in COVID-19 (dated by TCRdb to the early 2020s). Background for the entire study: Samples from collaborators originated in the United States, Italy and Spain and spanned both the acute and convalescent phases of COVID-19. The material from the prospective study consisted of cDNA or gDNA derived from T cells, B-cell-depleted T cells, or PBMCs. Subjects who had been exposed to COVID-19, were actively infected with it, or had recovered from it provided the deeply sampled blood TCRbeta repertoires that made up the dataset. Where HLA class I and class II types were available, the types were taken from metadata supplied by the sample provider, not from assay-based typing. Nearly every sample came with metadata listing a de-identified subject ID, COVID-19 status, age in years and sex. A freely available public database, intended as a resource for researchers studying the immune response to SARS-CoV-2, is where the repertoires were released. Samples were obtained from the ongoing ImmuneRACE study (first 160 participants) and from some 1,300 subjects provided by 6 global collaborators.

This clone counts as medium-sized (0.01 to 0.1%). Its target antigen remains unknown. Base-call qualities are not available, and no considerably larger clone is one nucleotide away. The CDR3, from cysteine to phenylalanine, totals 15 residues. Solely the CDR3 DNA is kept, with 45 bases framed from the first base. The immunoSEQ Assay, a bias-controlled multiplex PCR, was used to amplify TCRbeta CDR3 regions from genomic DNA. On the authors' methods: Nucleated cell counts per sample were estimated from amplification of reference gene primers within the assay. Sequence reads were collapsed and filtered to measure the absolute abundance of every unique TCRbeta CDR3 rearrangement. Productive Simpson clonality was computed per sample as the square root of Simpson's diversity index over productive rearrangements. TCRdb holds this immuneACCESS table with in-frame rearrangements only. Some clones are missing; in checked studies, unresolved V genes explain under half, and the rest has no known cause. The D gene and trimming were derived from the DNA, and the V and J assignments and clone size from that table. The sample yields about 38,000 clones; around four fifths were counted once. 4.8% of the sample goes to the ten largest clones.

Study-wide findings and limitations: Clinical and demographic metadata were provided uncurated, with the amount varying by source and participant.

Collaborating institutions collected whole blood in K2EDTA tubes following their own protocols. For TCRbeta analysis, collaborator samples were shipped as frozen whole blood, as isolated PBMCs, or as DNA extracted from either sample type. Here the chain combines TRBV21-1 and TRBJ1-1; the D segment call TRBD1 is taken from the table without a DNA check. TRBV21-1 is a pseudogene. The sequence was collected from a man in his forties or fifties with active COVID-19. The sequenced sample was peripheral blood. The bases read TGTGCCAGCAGCAAAGAGGGACAGGCGAACACTGAAGCTTTCTTT. Its translation is CASSKEGQANTEAFF.